Listed below are T cell receptor beta chains from one sample, sequenced in a study of cytomegalovirus exposure and HLA in healthy donors. Profiling relied on immunoSEQ multiplex PCR, and the TCRdb table lists in-frame clones only, not all of them. The sample includes around 50,000 clones, roughly 72% seen only once; the top ten take about 20%. The sequenced sample consisted of PBMCs. The receptors come from a woman between 50 and 59 years old in good health and CMV-seropositive. Each CDR3 is given with its conserved first and last residue. D genes are given only for firm matches. The listing skips clone size in some rows; elsewhere it reads once, few, many or a size class.

TRBV20-1	TRBJ2-4	TRBD2	-	TGCAGTGCTGGTGGGACTAGTAGTCAGTACTTC	CSAGGTSSQYF
TRBV16	TRBJ2-3	TRBD2	once	TGTGCCAGCAGCCAAACCAGGGCGCGGGAGGCAGATACGCAGTATTTT	CASSQTRAREADTQYF
TRBV6-6	TRBJ1-4	TRBD1	-	TGTGCCACCAATGACAGGGAGAATGAAAAACTGTTTTTT	CATNDRENEKLFF
TRBV6-4	TRBJ2-3	-	-	TGTGCCAGCAGTGACTCCGGGAGCACAGATACGCAGTATTTT	CASSDSGSTDTQYF
TRBV19	TRBJ2-1	TRBD2	few	TGTGCCAGTAAACCTAGCGGGGGGTTGAGTAATGAGCAGTTCTTC	CASKPSGGLSNEQFF
TRBV25-1	TRBJ2-2	TRBD2	few	TGTGCCAGCAGGGTTAGCGGGAGTGGGACCGGGGAGCTGTTTTTT	CASRVSGSGTGELFF
TRBV7-3	TRBJ2-3	-	-	TGTGCCAGCAATATCAGGTATCCGAACACAGATACGCAGTATTTT	CASNIRYPNTDTQYF
TRBV30	TRBJ2-3	TRBD2	once	TGTGCCTCCTCCGCCGTAGCGGGAGTTCGCACAGATACGCAGTATTTT	CASSAVAGVRTDTQYF
TRBV19	TRBJ1-6	TRBD1	-	TGTGCCAGTAGTGCCGGGACAGGGGGCTATTCACCCCTCCACTTT	CASSAGTGGYSPLHF
TRBV7-2	TRBJ2-7	TRBD2	-	TGTGCCAGCAGCTTAGGGTCCCTAGCGGGAGCCTACGAGCAGTACTTC	CASSLGSLAGAYEQYF
TRBV19	TRBJ2-3	TRBD2	-	TGTGCCAGTAGGGGACTAGCGGCCTATAGCACAGATACGCAGTATTTT	CASRGLAAYSTDTQYF
TRBV7-3	TRBJ2-1	TRBD2	-	TGTGCCAGCAGCTCGGGACTAGCGGGGGGGAATGAGCAGTTCTTC	CASSSGLAGGNEQFF
TRBV29-1	TRBJ2-5	-	-	TGCAGCGCCCGACAGGCGATCCAAGAGACCCAGTACTTC	CSARQAIQETQYF
TRBV7-9	TRBJ2-3	TRBD2	-	TGTGCCAGCAGCTCGAGCGGGGGGGCCGCAGATACGCAGTATTTT	CASSSSGGAADTQYF
TRBV28	TRBJ2-7	TRBD1	-	TGTGCCAGCAGCAAGCCCGGACAGGGGCGGATCGAGCAGTACTTC	CASSKPGQGRIEQYF
TRBV30	TRBJ2-1	TRBD2	-	TGTGCCTGGAACGTAGCGGGCCTGGAAAATTTCTTC	CAWNVAGLENFF
TRBV11-3	TRBJ2-3	TRBD1	once	TGTGCCAGCAGCTTGAGTAGTAAGGGGGCTACAGATACGCAGTATTTT	CASSLSSKGATDTQYF
TRBV9	TRBJ1-4	TRBD1	-	TGTGCCAGCAGCGTAGAGGGCGGGACAGAGAATGAAAAACTGTTTTTT	CASSVEGGTENEKLFF
TRBV28	TRBJ2-2	-	-	TGTGCCAGCAGTCCTTGGGACACCCCGGGCACCGGGGAGCTGTTTTTT	CASSPWDTPGTGELFF
TRBV5-4	TRBJ2-7	TRBD1	-	TGTGCCAGCAGCTTGGGGTCGGGACAGGGTGTCGGCGAGCAGTACTTC	CASSLGSGQGVGEQYF
TRBV5-5	TRBJ1-2	TRBD1	few	TGTGCCAGCAGCCGTAAGACCGGGACAGGGGGCGCCTCGGACGGCTACACCTTC	CASSRKTGTGGASDGYTF
TRBV7-9	TRBJ1-4	-	-	TGTGCCAGCAGCCACGACTCCTTTAAGGAAAAACTGTTTTTT	CASSHDSFKEKLFF
TRBV6-5	TRBJ1-2	-	-	TGTGCCAGCAGCCCGGAGTACAGGGCAGGCGGCTACACCTTC	CASSPEYRAGGYTF
TRBV7-2	TRBJ2-7	TRBD1	-	TGTGCCAGCAGCTTAGGGACAGGGGGTCCCTACGAGCAGTACTTC	CASSLGTGGPYEQYF
TRBV4-1	TRBJ2-1	-	-	TGCGCCAGCAGCCAAGACTCCCCCCTTTACAATGAGCAGTTCTTC	CASSQDSPLYNEQFF
TRBV30	TRBJ2-3	TRBD2	-	TGTGCCTGGAGGGCACGTAGCGGGGGGTGGGGGAGCACAGATACGCAGTATTTT	CAWRARSGGWGSTDTQYF
TRBV2	TRBJ2-1	TRBD2	-	TGTGCCAGCACTCCGGGACTAGCGGCGAGATACAATGAGCAGTTCTTC	CASTPGLAARYNEQFF
TRBV7-9	TRBJ1-1	-	-	TGTGCCAGCACCTTAAGGGGTTCGAACACTGAAGCTTTCTTT	CASTLRGSNTEAFF
TRBV6-1	TRBJ1-1	TRBD1	-	TGTGCCAGCAGTGAAACTGGACAGGGTAACACTGAAGCTTTCTTT	CASSETGQGNTEAFF
TRBV18	TRBJ2-3	TRBD2	-	TGTGCCAGCTCACCAGGGACTAGCGGCTATACGCAGTATTTT	CASSPGTSGYTQYF
TRBV5-1	TRBJ2-5	TRBD2	-	TGCGCCAGCAGCTCCTCGAGCATCGGGGGGGGTTCAGGGACCCAGTACTTC	CASSSSSIGGGSGTQYF
TRBV28	TRBJ2-3	-	-	TGTGCCAGCAGTTTACGAGCAGATACGCAGTATTTT	CASSLRADTQYF
TRBV19	TRBJ2-1	TRBD2	-	TGTGCCAGTAGTAGTACTAGCGGGAGTTACAATGAGCAGTTCTTC	CASSSTSGSYNEQFF
TRBV4-1	TRBJ2-7	TRBD2	-	TGCGCCAGCAGCCAAGAGCCTAGCGGCTTCCTCCCCTACGAGCAGTACTTC	CASSQEPSGFLPYEQYF
TRBV19	TRBJ1-4	-	-	TGTGCCAGTACCTTTAATGAAAAACTGTTTTTT	CASTFNEKLFF
TRBV9	TRBJ2-6	-	once	TGTGCCAGCAGCCCCGTCTCTGGGGCCAACGTCCTGACTTTC	CASSPVSGANVLTF
TRBV7-3	TRBJ1-1	-	-	TGTGCCAGCAGCCCCCTAGCGAGCGCGGTGAACACTGAAGCTTTCTTT	CASSPLASAVNTEAFF
TRBV4-1	TRBJ2-7	TRBD2	-	TGCGCCAGCAGCCAAGGACTAGCGGGACCCTACGAGCAGTACTTC	CASSQGLAGPYEQYF
TRBV5-1	TRBJ2-2	-	-	TGCGCCAGCAGCTTGGCGGGCACCGGGGAGCTGTTTTTT	CASSLAGTGELFF
TRBV7-2	TRBJ2-1	TRBD2	-	TGTGCCAGCAGCTTACAGCGGGGCGCCTACAATGAGCAGTTCTTC	CASSLQRGAYNEQFF
TRBV7-7	TRBJ2-7	TRBD1	-	TGTGCCAGCAGCTTAGGACAGGGAGACTACGAGCAGTACTTC	CASSLGQGDYEQYF
TRBV6-1	TRBJ2-7	TRBD2	-	TGTGCCAGCAGTGAGATTAGCGGGAGGGCCCTTTGGGAGCAGTACTTC	CASSEISGRALWEQYF
TRBV28	TRBJ1-2	TRBD1	-	TGTGCCAGCAGACCTGGGACAGCGGCCCCCAACTATGGCTACACCTTC	CASRPGTAAPNYGYTF
TRBV28	TRBJ1-5	-	-	TGTGCCAGCAGCGAGGGGAGGATGAGTAATCAGCCCCAGCATTTT	CASSEGRMSNQPQHF
TRBV2	TRBJ2-1	TRBD1	-	TGTGCCAGCAGTGTAGGGAGACAGGGCGGCAATGAGCAGTTCTTC	CASSVGRQGGNEQFF
TRBV28	TRBJ2-5	TRBD2	-	TGTGCCAGCAGTTCCGCTGGACTAGCGCTCCCCTACCAAGAGACCCAGTACTTC	CASSSAGLALPYQETQYF
TRBV29-1	TRBJ2-2	-	-	TGCAGCGTTACGGCGGGCACCGGGGAGCTGTTTTTT	CSVTAGTGELFF
TRBV25-1	TRBJ1-2	-	-	TGTGCCAGCAGTGAAATGACAGGCTTACTCTATGGCTACACCTTC	CASSEMTGLLYGYTF
TRBV4-2	TRBJ2-7	-	few	TGTGCCAGCAGCTCCGGGTCCTACGAGCAGTACTTC	CASSSGSYEQYF
TRBV4-2	TRBJ2-7	-	few	TGTGCCAGCAGCCAAGAAAGCGGAGACTACGAGCAGTACTTC	CASSQESGDYEQYF
TRBV4-1	TRBJ2-1	-	-	TGCGCCAGCAGCCAAGATCCGAGCGGATCTGCCTACAATGAGCAGTTCTTC	CASSQDPSGSAYNEQFF
TRBV11-3	TRBJ2-3	-	-	TGTGCCAGCAGCTTAGGGGGGGGGCCCGGAACAGATACGCAGTATTTT	CASSLGGGPGTDTQYF
TRBV13	TRBJ2-7	TRBD1	-	TGTGCCAGCAGCTTAGATGGGACAGGGAACTACGAGCAGTACTTC	CASSLDGTGNYEQYF
TRBV7-9	TRBJ2-1	TRBD1	-	TGTGCCAGCAGCCTAGGGGGCTCGTACAATGAGCAGTTCTTC	CASSLGGSYNEQFF
TRBV7-2	TRBJ2-3	-	-	TGTGCCAGCAGCTTAGGGGGGGAGAGAACAGATACGCAGTATTTT	CASSLGGERTDTQYF
TRBV13	TRBJ2-1	-	-	TGTGCCAGCAGCTTAGCGGGAAGGAGCTCCTACAATGAGCAGTTCTTC	CASSLAGRSSYNEQFF
TRBV18	TRBJ1-1	-	-	TGTGCCAGCTCCGCGGCAGGGGAGGGAACTGAAGCTTTCTTT	CASSAAGEGTEAFF